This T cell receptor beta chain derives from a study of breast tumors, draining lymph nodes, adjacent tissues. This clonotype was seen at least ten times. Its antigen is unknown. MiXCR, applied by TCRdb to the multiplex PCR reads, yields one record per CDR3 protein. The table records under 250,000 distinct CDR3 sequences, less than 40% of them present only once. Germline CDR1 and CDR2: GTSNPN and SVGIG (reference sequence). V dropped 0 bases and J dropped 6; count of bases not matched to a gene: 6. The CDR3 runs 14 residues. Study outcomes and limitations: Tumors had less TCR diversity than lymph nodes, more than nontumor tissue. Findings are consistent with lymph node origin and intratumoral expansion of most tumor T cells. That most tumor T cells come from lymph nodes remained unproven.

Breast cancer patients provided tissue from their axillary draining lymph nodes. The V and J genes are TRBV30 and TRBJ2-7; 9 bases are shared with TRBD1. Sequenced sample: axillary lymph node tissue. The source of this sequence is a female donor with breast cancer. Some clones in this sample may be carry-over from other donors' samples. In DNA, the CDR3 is TGTGCCTGGAGTGTACTATTGACAGGGGGCGAGCAGTACTTC. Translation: CAWSVLLTGGEQYF. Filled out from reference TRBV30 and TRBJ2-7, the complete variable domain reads SQTIHQWPATLVQPVGSPLSLECTVEGTSNPNLYWYRQAAGRGLQLLFYSVGIGQISSEVPQNLSASRPQDRQFILSSKKLLLSDSGFYLCAWSVLLTGGEQYFGPGTRLTVT.